The subject of this entry is one TCR beta chain. The antigen is undetermined. Repertoires were generated with immunoSEQ multiplex PCR, while TCRdb's copy carries only in-frame clones and drops some. The table has about 120,000 clones, approximately 90% seen once. The germline CDR1 and CDR2 sequences are SQVTM and ANQGSEA. The CDR3 loop spans 13 amino acids. Trimming stripped 4 bases from V and 5 bases from J, with 14 bases between. This sample is drawn from a study of T cell responses to AZD1222 COVID-19 vaccine. General study points: Across spike, vaccine-associated CD4 TCRs were found, dominant at 160-218 and 743-854. Donors were chiefly white British, with a greater number of females, and clonal diversity was perhaps underestimated. The number of AZD1222 recipients seropositive at baseline was only five to seven. Two doses of AZD1222 preceded a rise in Spike-specific TCR breadth and depth.

The TCR comes from an adult in good health. The V gene is TRBV29-1, the J gene TRBJ1-1, with D unclear. Here the sequenced sample was peripheral blood, taken on day 0 of AZD1222 vaccination. The CDR3 loop reads CSVVEGLGTEAFF. The CDR3 DNA reads as TGCAGCGTTGTGGAGGGCCTGGGGACTGAAGCTTTCTTT.